These T cell receptor beta chains were read from a single sample in a study of beta chain features in type 1 diabetes. Produced via immunoSEQ multiplex PCR; TCRdb's table is partial and in-frame only. The sample includes about 160,000 clones, 7.5% to 9.5% of them seen just once. The sample consisted of central memory CD4+ T cells from blood. The source is a woman aged 18-29 years with type 1 diabetes. Both conserved end residues are part of each CDR3. The D gene is left open where the match is weak. Some rows have no size entry. The others give once, few or many, or a class for an expanded clone.

d_gene	v_gene	j_gene	abundance	CDR3nt	CDR3aa
TRBD2	TRBV5-1	TRBJ2-1	.	TGCGCCAGCAGCCCTGGAGGACCGACTAGCGGGAGCCAGAGCTGGAACAATGAGCAGTTCTTC	CASSPGGPTSGSQSWNNEQFF
.	TRBV19	TRBJ2-1	.	TGTGCCAGTAGTATCTACAGGGATAATGAGCAGTTCTTC	CASSIYRDNEQFF
TRBD2	TRBV10-3	TRBJ2-5	.	TGTGCCATCAGTGACCCCCCCGGGACTAGCGGGACACAAGAGACCCAGTACTTC	CAISDPPGTSGTQETQYF
TRBD1	TRBV11-2	TRBJ1-4	.	TGTGCCAGCAGCCCGAGGGGACAGGGGAATGAAAAACTGTTTTTT	CASSPRGQGNEKLFF
.	TRBV10-3	TRBJ2-4	many	TGTGCCATCAGCCCGGGACTTAGGGCCGCGGTTGGCATTCAGTACTTC	CAISPGLRAAVGIQYF
.	TRBV28	TRBJ1-2	few	TGTGCCAGCAGTATACATTATGGCTACACCTTC	CASSIHYGYTF
TRBD1	TRBV18	TRBJ2-7	few	TGTGCCAGCTCCGACAGGGGTGGTCTCGGCGAGCAGTACTTC	CASSDRGGLGEQYF
TRBD2	TRBV19	TRBJ2-1	.	TGTGCCAGTACTCTAAGGCAGACGGGAGGGGGGAATGAGCAGTTCTTC	CASTLRQTGGGNEQFF
.	TRBV6-5	TRBJ2-2	many	TGTGCCAGCAACGACGGCGGGACGACCGGGGAGCTGTTTTTT	CASNDGGTTGELFF
.	TRBV21-1	TRBJ2-7	.	TGTGCCAGCAGCCACACGTACGAGCAGTACTTC	CASSHTYEQYF
TRBD2	TRBV19	TRBJ2-5	few	TGTGCCAGTAGTCCAAGAAGTCTAGCGGGAGGGGAGACCCAGTACTTC	CASSPRSLAGGETQYF
TRBD2	TRBV14	TRBJ2-1	.	TGTGCCAGCAGCCAAGAAATCGGGAGGTCCAATGAGCAGTTCTTC	CASSQEIGRSNEQFF
.	TRBV7-2	TRBJ2-5	few	TGTGCCAGCAGCTTGGGGCAGGCCGAGACCCAGTACTTC	CASSLGQAETQYF
.	TRBV7-2	TRBJ2-2	few	TGTGCCAGCACCGTTGCAGGGGGGACTGTCACCGGGGAGCTGTTTTTT	CASTVAGGTVTGELFF
.	TRBV19	TRBJ2-6	.	TGTGCCAGTAGTACAGGGGCTGGGGCCAACGTCCTGACTTTC	CASSTGAGANVLTF
.	TRBV5-1	TRBJ2-2	.	TGCGCCAGCAGCTCCCAGACCCGGGACAACGGGGAGCTGTTTTTT	CASSSQTRDNGELFF
TRBD1	TRBV19	TRBJ1-2	.	TGTGCCAGTAGTAAACGGACAGGGTTGGGGGCTAACTATGGCTACACCTTC	CASSKRTGLGANYGYTF
.	TRBV4-1	TRBJ2-3	.	TGCGCCAGCAGCCAAGAGGCTAGCACTAGCACAGATACGCAGTATTTT	CASSQEASTSTDTQYF
.	TRBV18	TRBJ2-4	.	TGTGCCAGCTCACCTAGTGGGAGCATTGAACAGTACTTC	CASSPSGSIEQYF
.	TRBV7-9	TRBJ1-2	.	TGTGCCAGCAGCTGGGCACGGATGAACGCCTACACCTTC	CASSWARMNAYTF
TRBD2	TRBV7-6	TRBJ2-7	.	TGTGCCAGCAGCCTTTTTAGCGGGAGGGACTCCTACGAGCAGTACTTC	CASSLFSGRDSYEQYF
.	TRBV4-3	TRBJ1-5	.	TGCGCCAGCAGCCAAGATGGCGGCAGGGAGGGACAGCCCCAGCATTTT	CASSQDGGREGQPQHF
TRBD2	TRBV7-2	TRBJ2-3	few	TGTGCCAGCAGCTTAGGTGGGACTAGTAAGGCAGATACGCAGTATTTT	CASSLGGTSKADTQYF
TRBD1	TRBV14	TRBJ1-6	few	TGTGCCAGCAGCCCCCGGCGACAGGGGGATAATTCACCCCTCCACTTT	CASSPRRQGDNSPLHF
.	TRBV6-5	TRBJ2-7	.	TGTGCCAGCAACGAACAGGGCCGGACCTACGAGCAGTACTTC	CASNEQGRTYEQYF
TRBD2	TRBV9	TRBJ2-1	.	TGTGCCAGCACCACCGGGACTAGCGGGAGTGAGCAGTTCTTC	CASTTGTSGSEQFF
.	TRBV10-3	TRBJ1-2	few	TGTGCCATCAGCGAATCAAGATCGGGGGTTGGCTACACCTTC	CAISESRSGVGYTF
TRBD1	TRBV13	TRBJ2-7	.	TGTGCCAGCAGCCCGAGACAGGGGGGAGCCTACGAGCAGTACTTC	CASSPRQGGAYEQYF
TRBD2	TRBV4-3	TRBJ2-7	few	TGCGCCAGCAGCCAAGCTTGGGGACTAGCAGCCTACGAGCAGTACTTC	CASSQAWGLAAYEQYF
.	TRBV7-2	TRBJ2-7	.	TGTGCCAGCAGCTTAGCGGCAGGGTCCTACGAGCAGTACTTC	CASSLAAGSYEQYF
.	TRBV7-2	TRBJ2-7	.	TGTGCCAGCAGCTTCGGCAGGGATAACGAGCAGTACTTC	CASSFGRDNEQYF
TRBD2	TRBV2	TRBJ2-1	few	TGTGCCAGCAGGGGTCCCGGGACTAGCGGGAGGTTGAGTGAGCAGTTCTTC	CASRGPGTSGRLSEQFF
TRBD2	TRBV28	TRBJ2-7	few	TGTGCCAGCAGTTTATGGGCGGGAGCCTACGAGCAGTACTTC	CASSLWAGAYEQYF
TRBD1	TRBV7-3	TRBJ2-7	.	TGTGCCAGCAGCCCAGACAGGGGCGACGAGCAGTACTTC	CASSPDRGDEQYF
.	TRBV27	TRBJ1-5	few	TGTGCCAGCAGTTTCCGGGATCAGCCCCAGCATTTT	CASSFRDQPQHF
TRBD1	TRBV2	TRBJ2-6	few	TGTGCCAGCGGGACAGGGATCTCTGGGGCCAACGTCCTGACTTTC	CASGTGISGANVLTF
TRBD1	TRBV29-1	TRBJ1-2	.	TGCAGCGTCGTCACAGGGGTAGGTGGCTACACCTTC	CSVVTGVGGYTF
TRBD1	TRBV5-1	TRBJ2-1	.	TGCGCCAGCAGCTTACGGACAGGCCGCTCCTACAATGAGCAGTTCTTC	CASSLRTGRSYNEQFF
TRBD2	TRBV5-1	TRBJ2-5	few	TGCGCCAGCAGTTCGATCGCGGGGGAGGAACAAGAGACCCAGTACTTC	CASSSIAGEEQETQYF
TRBD2	TRBV4-2	TRBJ2-5	.	TGTGCCAGCAGCCAAGACCCGGGACTAGCGGGACGAGAGACCCAGTACTTC	CASSQDPGLAGRETQYF
.	TRBV7-9	TRBJ1-1	few	TGTGCCAGCAGCTTAGCTCCAGGCGGGGACACTGAAGCTTTCTTT	CASSLAPGGDTEAFF
TRBD2	TRBV19	TRBJ2-1	.	TGTGCCAGTAGTAGCGGGAGGAGGACCTACAATGAGCAGTTCTTC	CASSSGRRTYNEQFF
TRBD1	TRBV9	TRBJ2-2	few	TGTGCCAGCAGCGTACAGGGGGCGCGAACCGGGGAGCTGTTTTTT	CASSVQGARTGELFF